The source of this T cell receptor (beta chain) is a study of Ad26.COV2.S vaccination and SARS-CoV-2 variants. As for the study in general: Administration of Ad26.COV2.S was intramuscular, either once or twice 56 days apart. Study outcomes and limitations: Greater spike-specific TCR breadth was seen in vaccine recipients than in placebo recipients. It was reported that spike-specific CD8+ and CD4+ T cell responses were substantially broad after vaccination.

Described treatment: around 19 received Ad26.COV2.S at low or high dose, single or two shots; about 5 received placebo; per-sample allocation not given. Repertoires come from day 63 after the first vaccine or placebo injection. Trimming took off 0 bases at V and 1 base at J, with 7 bases between the two ends. The CDR3 contains 15 residues. Per the germline V gene, CDR1 is LGHNA and CDR2 is YSLEER. Only in-frame clones appear in the TCRdb table, and some are missing; sequencing was by immunoSEQ multiplex PCR. The sample carries 300,000 to 400,000 clones, over 75% recorded once. In regard to this clone: The antigen is unknown.

The V gene is TRBV4-3, the J gene TRBJ1-5; D call uncertain. The receptor was derived from a person between 18 and 65 years old who received the Ad26.COV2.S COVID-19 vaccine or a placebo. Source: peripheral blood, taken in a trial of Ad26.COV2.S vaccine versus placebo. The CDR3 bases are TGCGCCAGCAGCCAAGATGGTAGGAGCAATCAGCCCCAGCATTTT. It translates to CASSQDGRSNQPQHF.